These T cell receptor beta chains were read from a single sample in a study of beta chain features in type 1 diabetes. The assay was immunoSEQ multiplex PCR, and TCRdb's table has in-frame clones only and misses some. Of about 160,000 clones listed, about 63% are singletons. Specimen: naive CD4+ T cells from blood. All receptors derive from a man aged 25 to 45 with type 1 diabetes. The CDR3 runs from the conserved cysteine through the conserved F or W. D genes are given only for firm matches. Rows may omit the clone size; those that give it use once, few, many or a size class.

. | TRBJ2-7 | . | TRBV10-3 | CAISESSYEQYF | TGTGCCATCAGTGAGTCGTCCTACGAGCAGTACTTC
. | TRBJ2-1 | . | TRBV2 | CASSGSKNEQFF | TGTGCCAGCAGCGGCAGCAAAAATGAGCAGTTCTTC
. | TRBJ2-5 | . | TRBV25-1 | CASSEPDSPLRTQYF | TGTGCCAGCAGTGAACCGGACAGTCCGCTAAGGACCCAGTACTTC
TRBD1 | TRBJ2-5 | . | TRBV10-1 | CASSDLSDRGVETQYF | TGCGCCAGCAGTGATCTTTCGGACAGGGGGGTAGAGACCCAGTACTTC
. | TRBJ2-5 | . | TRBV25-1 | CASSFLGSGTQETQYF | TGTGCCAGCAGCTTTCTCGGGTCAGGGACACAAGAGACCCAGTACTTC
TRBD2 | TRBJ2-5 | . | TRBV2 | CASTWRGSQETQYF | TGTGCCAGCACTTGGCGGGGGAGCCAAGAGACCCAGTACTTC
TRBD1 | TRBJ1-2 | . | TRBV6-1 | CASSRTGEWSDGYTF | TGTGCCAGCAGCCGAACAGGGGAGTGGTCGGATGGCTACACCTTC
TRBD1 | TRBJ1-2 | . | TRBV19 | CASRSGQGDGYTF | TGTGCCAGTAGGAGTGGACAGGGTGACGGCTACACCTTC
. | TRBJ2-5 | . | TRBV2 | CASSYQETQYF | TGTGCCAGCAGCTACCAAGAGACCCAGTACTTC
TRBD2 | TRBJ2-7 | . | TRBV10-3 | CAIRKTSGGVLEQYF | TGTGCCATCAGGAAGACTAGCGGTGGGGTATTGGAGCAGTACTTC
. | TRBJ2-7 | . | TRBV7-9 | CASSLAGYTYEQYF | TGTGCCAGCAGCTTAGCAGGGTATACCTACGAGCAGTACTTC
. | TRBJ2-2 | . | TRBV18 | CASSPLQGTNTGELFF | TGTGCCAGCTCACCACTTCAGGGGACGAACACCGGGGAGCTGTTTTTT
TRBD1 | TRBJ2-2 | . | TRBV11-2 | CASSETGLAGELFF | TGTGCCAGCAGCGAGACAGGGTTAGCTGGGGAGCTGTTTTTT
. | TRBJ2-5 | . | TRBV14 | CASSHLVSREETQYF | TGTGCCAGCAGCCATTTAGTCTCTAGGGAAGAGACCCAGTACTTC
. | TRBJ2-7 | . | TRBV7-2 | CASSPKVPPKVPYF | TGTGCCAGCAGCCCCAAGGTGCCGCCTAAGGTTCCGTACTTC
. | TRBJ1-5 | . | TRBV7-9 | CASSLGPIWSNQPQHF | TGTGCCAGCAGCTTAGGTCCTATCTGGAGCAATCAGCCCCAGCATTTT
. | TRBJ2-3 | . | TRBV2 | CASSGGPELSTDTQYF | TGTGCCAGCAGTGGGGGTCCGGAGCTTAGCACAGATACGCAGTATTTT
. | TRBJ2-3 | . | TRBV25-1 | CASSLASTDTQYF | TGTGCCAGCAGTCTTGCTAGCACAGATACGCAGTATTTT
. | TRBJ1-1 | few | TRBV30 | CAWSVREAFF | TGTGCCTGGAGTGTACGAGAAGCTTTCTTT
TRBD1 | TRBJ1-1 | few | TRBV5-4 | CASSPGGALMNTEAFF | TGTGCCAGCAGCCCAGGGGGGGCACTCATGAACACTGAAGCTTTCTTT
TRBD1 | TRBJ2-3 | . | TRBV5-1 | CASSPDRPLGDTQYF | TGCGCCAGCAGCCCGGACAGGCCACTGGGTGATACGCAGTATTTT
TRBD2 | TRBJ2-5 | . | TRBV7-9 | CASSVSGGETQYF | TGTGCCAGCAGCGTTAGCGGGGGAGAGACCCAGTACTTC
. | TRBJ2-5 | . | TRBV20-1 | CSARTETQYF | TGCAGTGCTAGGACAGAGACCCAGTACTTC
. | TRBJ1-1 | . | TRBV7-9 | CASSWSPDTEAFF | TGTGCCAGCAGTTGGTCCCCAGACACTGAAGCTTTCTTT
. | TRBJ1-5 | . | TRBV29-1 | CSVGGGNQPQHF | TGCAGCGTTGGCGGGGGCAATCAGCCCCAGCATTTT
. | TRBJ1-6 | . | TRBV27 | CASSPQGRGSPLHF | TGTGCCAGCAGTCCCCAGGGGAGAGGGTCACCCCTCCACTTT
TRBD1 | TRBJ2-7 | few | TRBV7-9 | CASSLVGTEYEQYF | TGTGCCAGCAGCTTAGTGGGGACAGAATACGAGCAGTACTTC
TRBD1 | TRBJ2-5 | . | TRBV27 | CASSQGTVRGETQYF | TGTGCCAGCAGTCAAGGGACAGTGAGAGGGGAGACCCAGTACTTC
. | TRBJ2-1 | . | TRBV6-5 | CASFSSSYNEQFF | TGTGCCAGCTTTTCCAGCTCCTACAATGAGCAGTTCTTC
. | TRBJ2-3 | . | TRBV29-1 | CSVVKVSSTDTQYF | TGCAGCGTTGTGAAAGTATCTAGCACAGATACGCAGTATTTT
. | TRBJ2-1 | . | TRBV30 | CAFSEPRQFF | TGTGCCTTTTCAGAACCGAGACAGTTCTTC
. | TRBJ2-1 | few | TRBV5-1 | CASSSPGNSYNEQFF | TGCGCCAGCAGCTCCCCAGGGAATTCCTACAATGAGCAGTTCTTC
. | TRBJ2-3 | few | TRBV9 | CASSVALREWDTQYF | TGTGCCAGCAGCGTAGCTCTCAGGGAATGGGATACGCAGTATTTT
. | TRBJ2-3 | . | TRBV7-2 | CASSPQGVTYSTDTQYF | TGTGCCAGCAGCCCGCAAGGAGTAACGTATAGCACAGATACGCAGTATTTT
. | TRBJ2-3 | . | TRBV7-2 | CASSLAGLGNTQYF | TGTGCCAGCAGCTTAGCGGGATTGGGGAATACGCAGTATTTT
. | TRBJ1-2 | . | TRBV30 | CAWTDDRNYGYTF | TGTGCCTGGACCGACGACAGAAACTATGGCTACACCTTC
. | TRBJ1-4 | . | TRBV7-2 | CASSLAGAGEKLFF | TGTGCCAGCAGCTTAGCGGGGGCAGGGGAAAAACTGTTTTTT
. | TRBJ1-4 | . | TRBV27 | CASSLGQPVEKLFF | TGTGCCAGCAGTCTGGGGCAGCCCGTGGAAAAACTGTTTTTT
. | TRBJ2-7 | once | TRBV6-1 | CASTRRDPPEQYF | TGTGCCAGCACTCGCAGGGACCCTCCCGAGCAGTACTTC
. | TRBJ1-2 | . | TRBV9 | CASSGGTLYGYTF | TGTGCCAGCAGCGGCGGGACGCTCTATGGCTACACCTTC
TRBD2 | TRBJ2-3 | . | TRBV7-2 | CASSSQEQRGLQYF | TGTGCCAGCAGCTCCCAAGAGCAGCGGGGTTTGCAGTATTTT